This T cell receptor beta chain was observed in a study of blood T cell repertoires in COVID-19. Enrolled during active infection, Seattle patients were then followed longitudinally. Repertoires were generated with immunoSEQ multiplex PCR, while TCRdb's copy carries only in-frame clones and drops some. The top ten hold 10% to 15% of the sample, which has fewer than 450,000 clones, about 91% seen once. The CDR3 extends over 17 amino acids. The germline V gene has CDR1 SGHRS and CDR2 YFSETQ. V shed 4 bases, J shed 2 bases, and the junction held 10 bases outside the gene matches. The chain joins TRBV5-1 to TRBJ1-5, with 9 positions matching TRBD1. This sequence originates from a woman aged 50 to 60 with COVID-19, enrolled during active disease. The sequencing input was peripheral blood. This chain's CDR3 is CASSPRDRDRGNQPQHF. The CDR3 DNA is TGCGCCAGCAGCCCCCGGGACAGGGACCGGGGCAATCAGCCCCAGCATTTT.